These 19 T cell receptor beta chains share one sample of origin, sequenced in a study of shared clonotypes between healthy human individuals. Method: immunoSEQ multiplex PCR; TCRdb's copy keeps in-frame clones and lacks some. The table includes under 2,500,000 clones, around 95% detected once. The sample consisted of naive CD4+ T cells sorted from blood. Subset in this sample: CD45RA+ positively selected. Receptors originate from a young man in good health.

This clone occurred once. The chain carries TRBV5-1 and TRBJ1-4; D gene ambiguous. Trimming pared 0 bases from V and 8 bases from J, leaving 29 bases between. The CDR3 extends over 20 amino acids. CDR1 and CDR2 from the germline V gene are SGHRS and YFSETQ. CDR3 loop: CASSLGKETEVVSVWEKLFF. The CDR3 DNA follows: TGCGCCAGCAGCTTGGGAAAGGAGACGGAGGTAGTTTCGGTCTGGGAAAAACTGTTTTTT.

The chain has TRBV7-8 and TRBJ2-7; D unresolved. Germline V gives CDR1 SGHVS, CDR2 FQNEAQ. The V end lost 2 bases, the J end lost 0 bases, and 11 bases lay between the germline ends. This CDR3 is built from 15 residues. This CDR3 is CASSLIGSASYEQYF. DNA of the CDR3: TGTGCCAGCAGCTTAATCGGCAGTGCCTCCTACGAGCAGTACTTC.

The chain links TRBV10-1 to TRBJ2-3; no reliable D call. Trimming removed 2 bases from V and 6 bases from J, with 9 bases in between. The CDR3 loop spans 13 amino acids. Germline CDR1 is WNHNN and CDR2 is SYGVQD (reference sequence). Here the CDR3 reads CASSETPLDTQYF. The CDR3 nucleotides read TGCGCCAGCAGTGAGACTCCTCTGGATACGCAGTATTTT.

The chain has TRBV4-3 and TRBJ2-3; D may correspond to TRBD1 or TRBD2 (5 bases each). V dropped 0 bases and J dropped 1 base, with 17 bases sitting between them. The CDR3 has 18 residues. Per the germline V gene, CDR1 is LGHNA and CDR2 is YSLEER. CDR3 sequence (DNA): TGCGCCAGCAGCCAAGATAGGGGAAACGGGATGGGCACAGATACGCAGTATTTT. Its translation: CASSQDRGNGMGTDTQYF.

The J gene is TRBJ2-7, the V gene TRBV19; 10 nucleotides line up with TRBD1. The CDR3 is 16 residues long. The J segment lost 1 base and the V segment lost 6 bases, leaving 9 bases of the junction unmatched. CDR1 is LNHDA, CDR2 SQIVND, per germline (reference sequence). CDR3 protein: CASSPWGDRGSYEQYF. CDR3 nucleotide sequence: TGTGCCAGTAGCCCTTGGGGGGACAGGGGATCCTACGAGCAGTACTTC.

The CDR3 protein is CASSYSTGDPYEQYF. The CDR3 DNA is TGTGCCAGCAGTTACTCGACCGGGGATCCCTACGAGCAGTACTTC. The chain combines TRBV6-6 with TRBJ2-7; a possible D gene is TRBD2 (5 bases). V lost 0 bases to trimming and J lost 2 bases, with 11 bases between them. This CDR3 contains 15 residues. Per germline, CDR1 MNHNY and CDR2 SVGAGI (reference sequence).

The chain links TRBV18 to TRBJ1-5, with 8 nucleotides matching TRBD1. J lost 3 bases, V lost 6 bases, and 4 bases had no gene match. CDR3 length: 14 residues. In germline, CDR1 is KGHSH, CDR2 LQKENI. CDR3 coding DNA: TGTGCCAGCTCTCTCCAGGGGGCCAATCAGCCCCAGCATTTT. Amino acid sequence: CASSLQGANQPQHF.

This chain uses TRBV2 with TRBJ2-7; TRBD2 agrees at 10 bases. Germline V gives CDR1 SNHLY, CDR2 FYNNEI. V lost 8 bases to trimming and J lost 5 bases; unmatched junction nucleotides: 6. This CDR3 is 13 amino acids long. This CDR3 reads CASASGGANEQYF. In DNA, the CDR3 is TGTGCCAGCGCGAGCGGGGGGGCCAACGAGCAGTACTTC.

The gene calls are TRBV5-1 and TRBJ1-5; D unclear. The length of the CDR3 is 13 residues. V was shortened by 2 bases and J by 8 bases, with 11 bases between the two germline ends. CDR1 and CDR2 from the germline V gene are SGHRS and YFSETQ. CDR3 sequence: CASSLGGPEPQHF. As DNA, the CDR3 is TGCGCCAGCAGCTTAGGAGGGCCGGAGCCCCAGCATTTT.

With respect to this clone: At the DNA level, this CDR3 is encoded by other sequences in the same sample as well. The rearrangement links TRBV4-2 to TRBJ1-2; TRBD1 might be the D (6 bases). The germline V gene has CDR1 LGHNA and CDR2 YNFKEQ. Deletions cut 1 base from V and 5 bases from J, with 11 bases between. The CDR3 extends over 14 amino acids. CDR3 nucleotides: TGTGCCAGCAGCCAAGGGACAGATCTATATGGCTACACCTTC. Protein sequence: CASSQGTDLYGYTF.

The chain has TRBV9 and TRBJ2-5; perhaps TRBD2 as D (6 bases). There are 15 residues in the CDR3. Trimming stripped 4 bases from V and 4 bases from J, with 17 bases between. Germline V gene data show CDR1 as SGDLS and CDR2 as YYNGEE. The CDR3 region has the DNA TGTGCCAGCAGCAGCTACTCGGGACTGCCAGAGACCCAGTACTTC. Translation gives CASSSYSGLPETQYF.

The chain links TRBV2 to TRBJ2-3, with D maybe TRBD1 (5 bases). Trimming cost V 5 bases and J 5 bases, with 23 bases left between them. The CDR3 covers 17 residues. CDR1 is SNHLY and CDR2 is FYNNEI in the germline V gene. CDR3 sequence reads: CASSSGLLGVYGDTQYF. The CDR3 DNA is TGTGCCAGCAGTAGTGGCCTGCTAGGGGTGTATGGAGATACGCAGTATTTT.

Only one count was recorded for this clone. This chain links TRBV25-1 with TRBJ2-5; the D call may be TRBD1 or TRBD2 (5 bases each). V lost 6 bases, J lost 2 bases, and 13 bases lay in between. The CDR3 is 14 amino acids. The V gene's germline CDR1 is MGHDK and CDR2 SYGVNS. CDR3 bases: TGTGCCAGCAGCGAGCCGGGACCACAAGAGACCCAGTACTTC. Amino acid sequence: CASSEPGPQETQYF.

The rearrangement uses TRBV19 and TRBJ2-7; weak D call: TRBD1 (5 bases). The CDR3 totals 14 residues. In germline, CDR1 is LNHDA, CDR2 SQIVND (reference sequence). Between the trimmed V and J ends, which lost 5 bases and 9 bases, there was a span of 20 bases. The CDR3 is CASSADSVPSLQYF. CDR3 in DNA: TGTGCCAGTAGTGCCGACAGCGTTCCCTCTCTGCAGTACTTC.

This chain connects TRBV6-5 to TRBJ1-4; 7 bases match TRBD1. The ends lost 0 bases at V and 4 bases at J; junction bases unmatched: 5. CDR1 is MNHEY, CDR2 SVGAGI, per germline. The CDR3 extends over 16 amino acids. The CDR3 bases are TGTGCCAGCAGTTACTCCATGACAGGGTTTAATGAAAAACTGTTTTTT. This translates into CASSYSMTGFNEKLFF.

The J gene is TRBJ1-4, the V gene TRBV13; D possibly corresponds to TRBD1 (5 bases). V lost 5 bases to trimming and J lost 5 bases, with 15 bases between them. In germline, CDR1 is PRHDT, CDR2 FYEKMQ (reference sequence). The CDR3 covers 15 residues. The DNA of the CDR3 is TGTGCCAGCAGCCTGACAGTTGGGAACAATGAAAAACTGTTTTTT. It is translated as CASSLTVGNNEKLFF.

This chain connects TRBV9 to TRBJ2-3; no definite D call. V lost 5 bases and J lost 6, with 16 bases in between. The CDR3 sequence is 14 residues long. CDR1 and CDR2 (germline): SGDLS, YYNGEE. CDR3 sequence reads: CASSLVTSGDTQYF. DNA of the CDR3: TGTGCCAGCAGTTTGGTGACTTCAGGCGATACGCAGTATTTT.

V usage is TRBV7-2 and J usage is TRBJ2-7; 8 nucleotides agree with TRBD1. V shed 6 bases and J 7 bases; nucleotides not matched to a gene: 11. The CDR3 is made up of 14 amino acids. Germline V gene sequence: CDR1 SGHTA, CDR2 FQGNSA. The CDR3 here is CASSSRQGQGEQYF. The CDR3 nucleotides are TGTGCCAGCAGTTCTCGACAGGGGCAAGGGGAGCAGTACTTC.

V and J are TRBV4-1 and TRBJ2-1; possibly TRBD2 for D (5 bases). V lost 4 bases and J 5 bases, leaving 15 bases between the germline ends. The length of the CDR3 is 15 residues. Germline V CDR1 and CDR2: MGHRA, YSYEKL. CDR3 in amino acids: CASSLLPRDDNEQFF. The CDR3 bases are TGCGCCAGCAGCCTCCTCCCCCGGGATGACAATGAGCAGTTCTTC.